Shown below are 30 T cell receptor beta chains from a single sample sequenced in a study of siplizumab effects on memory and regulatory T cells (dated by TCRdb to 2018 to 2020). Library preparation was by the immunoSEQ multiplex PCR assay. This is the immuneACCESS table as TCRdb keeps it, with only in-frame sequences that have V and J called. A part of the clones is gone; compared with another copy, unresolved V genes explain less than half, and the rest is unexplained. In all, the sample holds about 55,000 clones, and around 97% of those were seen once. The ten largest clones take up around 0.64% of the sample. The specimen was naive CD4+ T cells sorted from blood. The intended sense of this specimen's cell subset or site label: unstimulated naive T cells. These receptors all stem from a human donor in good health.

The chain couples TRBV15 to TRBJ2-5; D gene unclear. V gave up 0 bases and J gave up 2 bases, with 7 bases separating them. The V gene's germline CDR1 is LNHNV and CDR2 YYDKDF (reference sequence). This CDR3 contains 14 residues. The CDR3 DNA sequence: TGTGCCACCAGCAGAGATCGGCGGCAAGAGACCCAGTACTTC. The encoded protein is CATSRDRRQETQYF.

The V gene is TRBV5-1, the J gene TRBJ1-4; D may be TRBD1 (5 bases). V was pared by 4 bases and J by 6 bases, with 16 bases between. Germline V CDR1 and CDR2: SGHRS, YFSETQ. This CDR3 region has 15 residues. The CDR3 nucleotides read TGCGCCAGCAGCGCCCTGGACAAATGGCATGAAAAACTGTTTTTT. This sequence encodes CASSALDKWHEKLFF.

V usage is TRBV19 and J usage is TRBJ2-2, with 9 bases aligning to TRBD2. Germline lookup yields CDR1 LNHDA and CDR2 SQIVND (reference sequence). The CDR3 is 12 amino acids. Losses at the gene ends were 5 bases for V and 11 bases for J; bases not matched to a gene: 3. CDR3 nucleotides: TGTGCCAGTAGTCCTCTAGCGGGAGAGCTGTTTTTT. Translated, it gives CASSPLAGELFF.

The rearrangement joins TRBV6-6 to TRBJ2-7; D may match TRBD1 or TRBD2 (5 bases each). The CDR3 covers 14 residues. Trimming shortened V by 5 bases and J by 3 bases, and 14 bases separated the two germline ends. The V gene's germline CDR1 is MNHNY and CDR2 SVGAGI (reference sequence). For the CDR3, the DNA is TGTGCCAGCAGTCAGGGAGACGTGGTCTACGAGCAGTACTTC. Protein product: CASSQGDVVYEQYF.

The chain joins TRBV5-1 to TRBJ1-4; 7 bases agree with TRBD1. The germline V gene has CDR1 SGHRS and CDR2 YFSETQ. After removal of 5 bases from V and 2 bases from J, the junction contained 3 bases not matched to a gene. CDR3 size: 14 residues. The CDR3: CASRLQGTNEKLFF. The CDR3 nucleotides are TGCGCCAGCAGATTACAGGGGACTAATGAAAAACTGTTTTTT.

This chain's CDR3 is CASSLMGLAGGQQFF. DNA of the CDR3: TGTGCCAGCAGCTTAATGGGACTAGCGGGAGGGCAGCAGTTCTTC. The chain uses TRBV7-9 and TRBJ2-1, with 16 bases that match TRBD2. The CDR3 runs 15 residues. After removal of 2 bases from V and 11 bases from J, the junction contained 3 bases not matched to a gene. CDR1 and CDR2 (germline): SEHNR, FQNEAQ (reference sequence).

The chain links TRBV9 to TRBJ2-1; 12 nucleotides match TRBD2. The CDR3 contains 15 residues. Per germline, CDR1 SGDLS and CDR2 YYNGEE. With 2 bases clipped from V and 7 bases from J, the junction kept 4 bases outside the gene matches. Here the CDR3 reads CASSVLAGGWNEQFF. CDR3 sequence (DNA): TGTGCCAGCAGCGTCCTAGCGGGAGGGTGGAATGAGCAGTTCTTC.

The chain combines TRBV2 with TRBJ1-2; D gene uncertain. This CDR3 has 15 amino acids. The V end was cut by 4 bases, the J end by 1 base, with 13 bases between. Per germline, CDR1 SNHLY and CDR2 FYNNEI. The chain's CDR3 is CASSVGTGNNYGYTF. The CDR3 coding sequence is TGTGCCAGCAGTGTGGGAACGGGCAATAACTATGGCTACACCTTC.

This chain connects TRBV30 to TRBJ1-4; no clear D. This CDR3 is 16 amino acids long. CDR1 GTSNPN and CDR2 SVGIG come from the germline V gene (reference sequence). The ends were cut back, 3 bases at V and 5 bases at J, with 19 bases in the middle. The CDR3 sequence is CAWSPSRGSRNEKLFF. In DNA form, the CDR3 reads TGTGCCTGGAGCCCGTCGAGAGGGAGTCGCAATGAAAAACTGTTTTTT.

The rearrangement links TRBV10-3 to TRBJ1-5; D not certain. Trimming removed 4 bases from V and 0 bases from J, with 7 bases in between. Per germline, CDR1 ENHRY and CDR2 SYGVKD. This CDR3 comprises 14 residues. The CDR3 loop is CAISVGYSNQPQHF. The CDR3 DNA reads TGTGCCATCAGTGTCGGGTATAGCAATCAGCCCCAGCATTTT.

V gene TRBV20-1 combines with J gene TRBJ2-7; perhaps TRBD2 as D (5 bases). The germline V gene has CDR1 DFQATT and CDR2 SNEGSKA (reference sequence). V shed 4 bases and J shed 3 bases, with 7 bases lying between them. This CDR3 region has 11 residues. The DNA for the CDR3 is TGCAGTGCTACGGGATTCTACGAGCAGTACTTC. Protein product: CSATGFYEQYF.

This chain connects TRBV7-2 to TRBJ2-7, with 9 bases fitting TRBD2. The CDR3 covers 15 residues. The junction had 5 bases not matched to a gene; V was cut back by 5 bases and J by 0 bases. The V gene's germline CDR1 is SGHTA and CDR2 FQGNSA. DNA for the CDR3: TGTGCCAGCAGCGCCGGACTAGCGAGCTCCTACGAGCAGTACTTC. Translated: CASSAGLASSYEQYF. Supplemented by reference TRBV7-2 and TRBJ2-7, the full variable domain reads GAGVSQSPSNKVTEKGKDVELRCDPISGHTALYWYRQSLGQGLEFLIYFQGNSAPDKSGLPSDRFSAERTGGSVSTLTIQRTQQEDSAVYLCASSAGLASSYEQYFGPGTRLTVT.

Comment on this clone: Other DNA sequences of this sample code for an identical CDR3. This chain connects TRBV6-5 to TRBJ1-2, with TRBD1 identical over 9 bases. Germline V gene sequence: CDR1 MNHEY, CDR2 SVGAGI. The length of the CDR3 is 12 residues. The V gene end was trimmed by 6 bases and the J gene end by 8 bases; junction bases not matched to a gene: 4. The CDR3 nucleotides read TGTGCCAGCAGCAGGACAGGGGACGGCTACACCTTC. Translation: CASSRTGDGYTF.

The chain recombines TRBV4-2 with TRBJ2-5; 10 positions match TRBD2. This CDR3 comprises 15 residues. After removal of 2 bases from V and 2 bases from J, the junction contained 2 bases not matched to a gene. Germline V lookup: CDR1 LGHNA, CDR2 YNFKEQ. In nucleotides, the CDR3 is TGTGCCAGCAGCCAATTAGCGGGAGGTCAAGAGACCCAGTACTTC. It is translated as CASSQLAGGQETQYF.

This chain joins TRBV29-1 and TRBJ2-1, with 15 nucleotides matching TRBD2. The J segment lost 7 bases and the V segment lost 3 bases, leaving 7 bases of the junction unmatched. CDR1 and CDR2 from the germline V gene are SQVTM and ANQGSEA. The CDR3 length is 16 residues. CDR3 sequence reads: CSVEFWGTSGRNEQFF. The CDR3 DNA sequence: TGCAGCGTTGAGTTCTGGGGGACTAGCGGGAGGAATGAGCAGTTCTTC.

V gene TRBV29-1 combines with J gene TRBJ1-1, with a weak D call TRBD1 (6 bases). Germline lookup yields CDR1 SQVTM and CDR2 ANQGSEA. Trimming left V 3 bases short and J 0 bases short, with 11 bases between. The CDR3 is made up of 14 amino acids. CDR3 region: CSVDYREMNTEAFF. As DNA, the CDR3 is TGCAGCGTTGACTACAGGGAAATGAACACTGAAGCTTTCTTT. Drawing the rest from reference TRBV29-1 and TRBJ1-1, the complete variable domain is SAVISQKPSRDICQRGTSLTIQCQVDSQVTMMFWYRQQPGQSLTLIATANQGSEATYESGFVIDKFPISRPNLTFSTLTVSNMSPEDSSIYLCSVDYREMNTEAFFGQGTRLTVV.

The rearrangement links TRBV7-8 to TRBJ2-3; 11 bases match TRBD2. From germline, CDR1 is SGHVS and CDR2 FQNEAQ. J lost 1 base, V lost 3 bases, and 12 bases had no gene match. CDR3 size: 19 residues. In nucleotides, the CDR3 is TGTGCCAGCAGCTTCAGTCGACTAGCGGGAAAGCTGGGCACAGATACGCAGTATTTT. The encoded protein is CASSFSRLAGKLGTDTQYF.

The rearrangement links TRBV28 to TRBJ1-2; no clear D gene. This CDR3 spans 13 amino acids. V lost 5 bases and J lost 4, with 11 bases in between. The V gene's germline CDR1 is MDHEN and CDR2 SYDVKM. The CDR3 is CASSTPSSYGYTF. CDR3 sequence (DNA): TGTGCCAGCAGTACCCCATCGTCCTATGGCTACACCTTC.

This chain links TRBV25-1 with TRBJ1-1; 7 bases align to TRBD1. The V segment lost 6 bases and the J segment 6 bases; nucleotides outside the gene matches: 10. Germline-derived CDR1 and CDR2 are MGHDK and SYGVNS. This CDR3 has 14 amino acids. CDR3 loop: CASRTSTGVAEAFF. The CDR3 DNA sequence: TGTGCCAGCAGAACATCAACAGGGGTTGCTGAAGCTTTCTTT.

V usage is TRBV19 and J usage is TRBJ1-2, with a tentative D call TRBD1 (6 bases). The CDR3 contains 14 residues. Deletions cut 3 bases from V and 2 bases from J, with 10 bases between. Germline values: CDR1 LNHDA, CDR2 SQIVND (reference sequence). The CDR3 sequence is CASSIGGGNYGYTF. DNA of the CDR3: TGTGCCAGTAGTATCGGTGGGGGCAACTATGGCTACACCTTC.

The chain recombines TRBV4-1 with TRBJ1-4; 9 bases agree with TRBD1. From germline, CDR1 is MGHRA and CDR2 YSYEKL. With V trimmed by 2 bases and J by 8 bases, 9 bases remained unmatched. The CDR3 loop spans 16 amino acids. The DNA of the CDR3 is TGCGCCAGCAGCCAACCGCGACAGGGGGGACAAGAAAAACTGTTTTTT. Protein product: CASSQPRQGGQEKLFF.

The CDR3 loop is CSVSGEVVGYTF. CDR3 DNA: TGCAGCGTTTCTGGGGAGGTTGTCGGCTACACCTTC. This chain connects TRBV29-1 to TRBJ1-2, with D unresolved. Trimming removed 5 bases at V and 8 bases at J, with 15 bases between. The length of the CDR3 is 12 residues. CDR1 and CDR2 (germline): SQVTM, ANQGSEA.

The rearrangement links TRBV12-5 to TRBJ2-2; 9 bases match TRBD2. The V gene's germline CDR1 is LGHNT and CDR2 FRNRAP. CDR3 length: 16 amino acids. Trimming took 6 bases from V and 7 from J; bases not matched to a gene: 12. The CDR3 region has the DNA TGTGCTAGTGGGGCCGTGCTGGCGGGAGGGCTCGGGGAGCTGTTTTTT. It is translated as CASGAVLAGGLGELFF.

As DNA, the CDR3 is TGTGCCAGCAGCTTATCCGGGGATAGCAATCAGCCCCAGCATTTT. Residues: CASSLSGDSNQPQHF. The rearrangement uses TRBV7-3 and TRBJ1-5; the D is unclear. V lost 2 bases and J 0 bases, leaving 8 bases between the germline ends. CDR3 length equals 15 residues. Germline CDR1 and CDR2: SGHTA and FQGTGA.

In DNA form, the CDR3 reads TGTGCCAGCAGTGAAGGTGGCAGTAGAGGAAACACCATATATTTT. Protein product: CASSEGGSRGNTIYF. This chain uses TRBV6-1 with TRBJ1-3; no firm D call. The CDR3 spans 15 residues. Germline values: CDR1 MNHNS, CDR2 SASEGT. Trimming removed 1 base from V and 4 bases from J, with 11 bases in between.

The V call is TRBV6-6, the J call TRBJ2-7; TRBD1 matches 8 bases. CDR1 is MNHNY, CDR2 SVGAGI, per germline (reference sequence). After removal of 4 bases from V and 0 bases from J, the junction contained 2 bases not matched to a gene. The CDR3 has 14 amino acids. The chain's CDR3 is CASSWTGSSYEQYF. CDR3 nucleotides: TGTGCCAGCAGTTGGACAGGGAGCTCCTACGAGCAGTACTTC.

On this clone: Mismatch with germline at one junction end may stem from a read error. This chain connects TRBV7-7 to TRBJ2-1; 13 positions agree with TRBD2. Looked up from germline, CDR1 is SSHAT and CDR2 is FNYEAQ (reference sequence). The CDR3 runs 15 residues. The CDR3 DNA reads TGTGCTAGCAGTCCCGGGACTAGCGGGGTCAATGAGCAGTTCTTC. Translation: CASSPGTSGVNEQFF.

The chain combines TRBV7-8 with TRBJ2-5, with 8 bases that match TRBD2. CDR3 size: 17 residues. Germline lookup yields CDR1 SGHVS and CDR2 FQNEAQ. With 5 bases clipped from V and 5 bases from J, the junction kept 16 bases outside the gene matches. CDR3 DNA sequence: TGTGCCAGCAGCCTTAGCCCCCCGGGAGGGGGAGGTGAGACCCAGTACTTC. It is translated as CASSLSPPGGGGETQYF.

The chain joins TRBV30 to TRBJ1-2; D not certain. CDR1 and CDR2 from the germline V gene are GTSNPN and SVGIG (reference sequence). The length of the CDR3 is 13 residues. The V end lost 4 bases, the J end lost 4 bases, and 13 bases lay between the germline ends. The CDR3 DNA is TGTGCCTGGACGGAAAACGGAGGCTATGGCTACACCTTC. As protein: CAWTENGGYGYTF.

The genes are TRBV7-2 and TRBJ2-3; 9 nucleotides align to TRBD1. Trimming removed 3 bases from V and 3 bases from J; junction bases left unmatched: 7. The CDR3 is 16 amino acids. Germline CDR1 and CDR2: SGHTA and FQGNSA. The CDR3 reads CASSFKAGQGTDTQYF. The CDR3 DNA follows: TGTGCCAGCAGCTTCAAAGCAGGACAGGGGACAGATACGCAGTATTTT.